This passage covers 14 T cell receptor beta chains from one sample sequenced in a study of blood T cell repertoires in COVID-19. Only in-frame clones appear in the TCRdb table, and some are missing; sequencing was by immunoSEQ multiplex PCR. There are 120,000 to 150,000 clones in the sample; 87% occur only once, and over 0.85% lies in the top ten. The specimen was peripheral blood. These receptors all come from a woman aged 50 to 65 with acute or convalescent COVID-19.

The rearrangement joins TRBV27 to TRBJ1-6; no reliable D call. Germline lookup yields CDR1 MNHEY and CDR2 SMNVEV (reference sequence). The CDR3 covers 13 residues. The V end was cut by 3 bases, the J end by 9 bases, with 9 bases between. The CDR3: CASSFGVGSPLHF. The CDR3 DNA reads TGTGCCAGCAGTTTCGGGGTTGGTTCACCCCTCCACTTT.

The genes are TRBV5-1 and TRBJ2-6, with D possibly matching TRBD2 (5 bases). Germline assignment: CDR1 SGHRS and CDR2 YFSETQ. This CDR3 is built from 18 residues. Between the trimmed V and J ends, which lost 2 bases and 0 bases, there was a span of 15 bases. CDR3 residues: CASSFRFSGISGANVLTF. The CDR3 DNA reads as TGCGCCAGCAGCTTCCGCTTCAGCGGAATCTCTGGGGCCAACGTCCTGACTTTC.

The genes are TRBV19 and TRBJ2-5; tentative D call: TRBD1 (5 bases). Germline values: CDR1 LNHDA, CDR2 SQIVND (reference sequence). The length of the CDR3 is 13 residues. Trimming took off 4 bases at V and 2 bases at J, with 8 bases between the two ends. The CDR3 reads CASSTGHQETQYF. CDR3 sequence (DNA): TGTGCCAGTAGTACCGGACATCAAGAGACCCAGTACTTC.

This chain joins TRBV27 and TRBJ1-2, with 7 bases that match TRBD1. V shed 1 base, J shed 3 bases, and the junction held 8 bases outside the gene matches. The CDR3 covers 16 residues. The germline V gene has CDR1 MNHEY and CDR2 SMNVEV (reference sequence). CDR3 DNA sequence: TGTGCCAGCAGTTTATGGTCCCAGGGGGTTGACTATGGCTACACCTTC. Its protein product is CASSLWSQGVDYGYTF.

The chain links TRBV5-4 to TRBJ2-5; TRBD1 matches 8 bases. Germline assignment: CDR1 SGHNT and CDR2 YYREEE (reference sequence). Unmatched junction bases numbered 8, after V lost 1 base and J lost 3 bases. CDR3 size: 16 residues. Here the CDR3 reads CASSLIHRGDKETQYF. CDR3 nucleotides: TGTGCCAGCAGCTTGATTCACAGGGGGGATAAAGAGACCCAGTACTTC. Combining the CDR3 with reference TRBV5-4 and TRBJ2-5 gives the whole variable domain ETGVTQSPTHLIKTRGQQVTLRCSSQSGHNTVSWYQQALGQGPQFIFQYYREEENGRGNFPPRFSGLQFPNYSSELNVNALELDDSALYLCASSLIHRGDKETQYFGPGTRLLVL.

The genes are TRBV25-1 and TRBJ2-5, with D possibly matching TRBD1 (7 bases). The germline CDR1 and CDR2 sequences are MGHDK and SYGVNS. V gave up 7 bases and J gave up 4 bases, with 16 bases separating them. The CDR3 loop spans 14 amino acids. The DNA of the CDR3 is TGTGCCAGCACTAACAGGGGAGGAGGAGAGACCCAGTACTTC. Translating gives CASTNRGGGETQYF. Supplemented by reference TRBV25-1 and TRBJ2-5, the full variable domain reads EADIYQTPRYLVIGTGKKITLECSQTMGHDKMYWYQQDPGMELHLIHYSYGVNSTEKGDLSSESTVSRIRTEHFPLTLESARPSHTSQYLCASTNRGGGETQYFGPGTRLLVL.

J is TRBJ1-2 and V is TRBV6-5; D call uncertain. The length of the CDR3 is 16 residues. Trimming stripped 0 bases from V and 6 bases from J, with 17 bases between. Germline V lookup: CDR1 MNHEY, CDR2 SVGAGI. The CDR3 sequence is CASSYSRRENPNGYTF. CDR3 nucleotide sequence: TGTGCCAGCAGTTACTCGAGACGGGAAAACCCTAATGGCTACACCTTC.

The chain carries TRBV2 and TRBJ2-5; no clear D gene. From germline, CDR1 is SNHLY and CDR2 FYNNEI. V was pared by 6 bases and J by 1 base, with 9 bases between. CDR3 length: 13 amino acids. The CDR3 is CASSWAGQETQYF. DNA of the CDR3: TGTGCCAGCAGCTGGGCAGGCCAAGAGACCCAGTACTTC.

This clone has only one observation. This sequence joins TRBV10-3 and TRBJ1-1; D is unresolved. The CDR3 totals 16 residues. Germline V CDR1 and CDR2: ENHRY, SYGVKD. V dropped 7 bases and J dropped 2 bases, with 20 bases sitting between them. CDR3 bases: TGTGCCATCAACTCAGCAGGCACAGCATATAACACTGAAGCTTTCTTT. Translating gives CAINSAGTAYNTEAFF.

The chain employs TRBV18 and TRBJ2-2; D possibly corresponds to TRBD1 (5 bases). Germline V gives CDR1 KGHSH, CDR2 LQKENI. Trimming left V 6 bases short and J 6 bases short, with 8 bases between. This CDR3 spans 12 amino acids. Here the CDR3 reads CASSQGAGELFF. For the CDR3, the DNA is TGTGCCAGCTCGCAAGGGGCCGGGGAGCTGTTTTTT.

DNA for the CDR3: TGTGCCAGCCACACCCCGACGGAGGGAAAACTGTTTTTT. This translates into CASHTPTEGKLFF. V and J are TRBV7-2 and TRBJ1-4; D remains unclear. This CDR3 spans 13 amino acids. V lost 8 bases and J lost 10, with 17 bases in between. The germline V gene has CDR1 SGHTA and CDR2 FQGNSA.

J is TRBJ2-1 and V is TRBV12-3 or TRBV12-4; the D gene is possibly TRBD1 (6 bases). The CDR3 is 11 residues long. The V gene lost 5 bases and the J gene lost 9 bases, with 8 bases spanning the gap. For the CDR3, the DNA is TGTGCCAGCAGTACAGGGAGTGAGCAGTTCTTC. Translation gives CASSTGSEQFF.

The chain is built from TRBV2 and TRBJ2-4; 7 positions agree with TRBD1. The V gene's germline CDR1 is SNHLY and CDR2 FYNNEI. The J segment lost 1 base and the V segment lost 6 bases, leaving 9 bases of the junction unmatched. The CDR3 consists of 16 residues. CDR3 region: CASRKNLQGAKNIQYF. In nucleotides, the CDR3 is TGTGCCAGCAGGAAAAACCTACAGGGGGCCAAAAACATTCAGTACTTC.

V usage is TRBV20-1 and J usage is TRBJ1-1; D is uncertain. In germline, CDR1 is DFQATT, CDR2 SNEGSKA (reference sequence). The CDR3 has 11 amino acids. Trimming removed 5 bases at V and 1 base at J, with 5 bases between. The CDR3 coding sequence is TGCAGTGCTCAGAAGAACACTGAAGCTTTCTTT. Translation: CSAQKNTEAFF.